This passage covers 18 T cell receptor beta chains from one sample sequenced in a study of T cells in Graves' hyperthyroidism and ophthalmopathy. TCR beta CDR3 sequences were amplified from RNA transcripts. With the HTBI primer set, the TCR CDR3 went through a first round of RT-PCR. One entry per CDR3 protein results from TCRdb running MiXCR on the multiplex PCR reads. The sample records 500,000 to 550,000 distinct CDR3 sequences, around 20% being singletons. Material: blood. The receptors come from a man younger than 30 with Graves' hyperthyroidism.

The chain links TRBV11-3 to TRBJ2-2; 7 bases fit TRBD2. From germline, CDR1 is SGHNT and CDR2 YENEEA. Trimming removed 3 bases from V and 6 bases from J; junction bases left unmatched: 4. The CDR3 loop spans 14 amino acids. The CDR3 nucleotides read TGTGCCAGCAGCTTCCTAAGCGGGGCCGGGGAGCTGTTTTTT. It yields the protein CASSFLSGAGELFF.

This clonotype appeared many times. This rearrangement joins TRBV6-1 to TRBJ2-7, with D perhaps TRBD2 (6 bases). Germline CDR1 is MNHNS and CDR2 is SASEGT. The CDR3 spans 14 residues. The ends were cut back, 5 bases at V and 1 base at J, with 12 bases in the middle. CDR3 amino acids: CASSRGRSSYEQYF. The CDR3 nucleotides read TGTGCCAGCAGTAGAGGGAGGTCGTCCTACGAGCAGTACTTC.

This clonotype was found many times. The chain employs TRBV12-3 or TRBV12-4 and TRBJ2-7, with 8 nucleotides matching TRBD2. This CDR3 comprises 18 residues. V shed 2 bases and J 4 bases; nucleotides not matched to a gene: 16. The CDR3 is CASSLWRLAGAGRYEQYF. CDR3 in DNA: TGTGCCAGCAGTTTATGGCGGCTAGCGGGCGCGGGGCGATACGAGCAGTACTTC.

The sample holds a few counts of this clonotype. CDR3 sequence (DNA): TGTGCCAGCAGTGGCGGGCAGGGACAGGGAGTTACTGAAGCTTTCTTT. This gives the protein CASSGGQGQGVTEAFF. V and J are TRBV2 and TRBJ1-1; 9 bases are a match to TRBD1. There are 16 residues in the CDR3. The germline CDR1 and CDR2 sequences are SNHLY and FYNNEI. Losses at the gene ends were 4 bases for V and 5 bases for J; bases not matched to a gene: 11.

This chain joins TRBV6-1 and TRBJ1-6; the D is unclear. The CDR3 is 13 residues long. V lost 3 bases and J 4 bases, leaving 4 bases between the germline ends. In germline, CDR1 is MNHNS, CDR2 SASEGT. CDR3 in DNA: TGTGCCAGCAGTGAGATGTATAATTCACCCCTCCACTTT. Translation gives CASSEMYNSPLHF.

CDR3 in amino acids: CASSPTPGGNQPQHF. As DNA, the CDR3 is TGTGCCAGCAGTCCTACCCCGGGGGGCAATCAGCCCCAGCATTTT. This sequence joins TRBV6-1 and TRBJ1-5; a possible D gene is TRBD1 (5 bases). The CDR3 spans 15 residues. Deletions cut 5 bases from V and 2 bases from J, with 13 bases between. From germline, CDR1 is MNHNS and CDR2 SASEGT.

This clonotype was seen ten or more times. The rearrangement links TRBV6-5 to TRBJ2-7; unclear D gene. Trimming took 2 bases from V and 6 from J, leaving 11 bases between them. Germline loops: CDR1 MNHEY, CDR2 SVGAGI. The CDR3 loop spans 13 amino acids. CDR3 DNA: TGTGCCAGCAGTTACAAGATAGTAGGCGAGCAGTACTTC. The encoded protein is CASSYKIVGEQYF.

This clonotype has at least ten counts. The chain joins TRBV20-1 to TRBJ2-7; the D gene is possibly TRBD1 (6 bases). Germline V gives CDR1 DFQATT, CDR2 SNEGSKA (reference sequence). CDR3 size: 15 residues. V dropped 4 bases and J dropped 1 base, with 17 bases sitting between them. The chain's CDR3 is CSAMGARGPSYEQYF. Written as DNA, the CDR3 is TGCAGTGCTATGGGGGCCCGGGGACCATCCTACGAGCAGTACTTC.

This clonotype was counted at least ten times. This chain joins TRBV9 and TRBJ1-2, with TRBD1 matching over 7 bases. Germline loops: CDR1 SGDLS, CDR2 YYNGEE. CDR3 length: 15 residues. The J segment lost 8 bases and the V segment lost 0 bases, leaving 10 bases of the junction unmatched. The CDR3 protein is CASSVGGLTGDGYTF. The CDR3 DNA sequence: TGTGCCAGCAGCGTAGGGGGCTTAACAGGGGACGGCTACACCTTC.

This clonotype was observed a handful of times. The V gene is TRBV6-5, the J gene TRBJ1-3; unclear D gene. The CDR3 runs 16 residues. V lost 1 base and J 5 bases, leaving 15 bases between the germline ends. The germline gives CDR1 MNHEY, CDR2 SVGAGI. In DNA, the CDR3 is TGTGCCAGCAGTTACTACCCCCGGTTGGGTCGAAACACCATATATTTT. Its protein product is CASSYYPRLGRNTIYF.

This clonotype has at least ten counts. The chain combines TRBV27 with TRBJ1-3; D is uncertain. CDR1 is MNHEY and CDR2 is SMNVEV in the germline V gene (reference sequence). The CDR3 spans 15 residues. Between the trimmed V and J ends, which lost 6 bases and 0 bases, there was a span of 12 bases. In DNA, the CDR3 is TGTGCCAGCAGGCCTGGGTTAAACTCTGGAAACACCATATATTTT. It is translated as CASRPGLNSGNTIYF.

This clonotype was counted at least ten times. The CDR3 region is CASSRSGGNTEAFF. Written as DNA, the CDR3 is TGCGCCAGCAGCCGCAGCGGGGGTAACACTGAAGCTTTCTTT. This chain links TRBV4-1 with TRBJ1-1, with a possible D match to TRBD1 (5 bases). The germline CDR1 and CDR2 sequences are MGHRA and YSYEKL. The V and J ends lost 4 bases and 2 bases respectively, with 11 bases between them. The CDR3 has 14 amino acids.

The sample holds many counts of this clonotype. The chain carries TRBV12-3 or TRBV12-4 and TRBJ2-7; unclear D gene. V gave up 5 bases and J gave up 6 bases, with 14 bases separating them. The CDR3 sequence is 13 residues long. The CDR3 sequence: CASSGLVIGEQYF. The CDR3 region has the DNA TGTGCCAGCAGTGGGCTCGTGATCGGCGAGCAGTACTTC.

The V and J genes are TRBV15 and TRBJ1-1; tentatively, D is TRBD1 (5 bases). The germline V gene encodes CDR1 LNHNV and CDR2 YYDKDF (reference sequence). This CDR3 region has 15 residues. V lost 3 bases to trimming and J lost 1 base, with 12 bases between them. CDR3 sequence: CATSSRQFGNTEAFF. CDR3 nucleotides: TGTGCCACCAGCAGCCGACAGTTTGGGAACACTGAAGCTTTCTTT.

CDR3 DNA: TGTGCCAGCAGTGCTCGGGGGGGCGGCACCGGCGAGCAGTACTTC. Translation: CASSARGGGTGEQYF. The chain couples TRBV2 to TRBJ2-7, with TRBD2 identical over 8 bases. There are 15 residues in the CDR3. CDR1 SNHLY and CDR2 FYNNEI come from the germline V gene. After removal of 4 bases from V and 6 bases from J, the junction contained 11 bases not matched to a gene.

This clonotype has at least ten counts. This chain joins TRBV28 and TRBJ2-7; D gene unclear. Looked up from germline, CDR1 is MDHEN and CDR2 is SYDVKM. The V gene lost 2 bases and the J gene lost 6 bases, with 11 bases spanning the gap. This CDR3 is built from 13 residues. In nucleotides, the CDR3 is TGTGCCAGCAGTTTAAATGGGGAAGGCGAGCAGTACTTC. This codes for CASSLNGEGEQYF.

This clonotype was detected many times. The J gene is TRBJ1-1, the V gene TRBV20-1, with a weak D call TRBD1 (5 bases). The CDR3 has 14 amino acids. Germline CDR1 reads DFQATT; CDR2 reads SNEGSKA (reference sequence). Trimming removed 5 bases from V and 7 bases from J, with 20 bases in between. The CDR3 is CSAYPPIGVGEAFF. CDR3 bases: TGCAGTGCTTACCCGCCGATAGGGGTGGGTGAAGCTTTCTTT.

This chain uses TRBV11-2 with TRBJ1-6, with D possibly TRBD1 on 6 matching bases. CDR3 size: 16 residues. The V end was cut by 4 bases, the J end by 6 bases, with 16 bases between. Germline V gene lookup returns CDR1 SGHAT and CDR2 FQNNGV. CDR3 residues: CASSWIRGPLNSPLHF. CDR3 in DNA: TGTGCCAGCAGCTGGATCAGGGGCCCGCTTAATTCACCCCTCCACTTT.